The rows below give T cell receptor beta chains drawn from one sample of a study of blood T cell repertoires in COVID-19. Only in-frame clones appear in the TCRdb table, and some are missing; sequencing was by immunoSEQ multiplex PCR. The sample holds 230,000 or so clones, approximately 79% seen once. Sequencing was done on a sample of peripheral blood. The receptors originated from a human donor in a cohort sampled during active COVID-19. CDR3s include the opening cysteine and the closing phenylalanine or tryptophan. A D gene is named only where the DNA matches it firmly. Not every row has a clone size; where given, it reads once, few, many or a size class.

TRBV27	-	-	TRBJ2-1	CASSPHRDSPPEQFF	TGTGCCAGCAGTCCCCACCGGGACTCCCCCCCCGAGCAGTTCTTC
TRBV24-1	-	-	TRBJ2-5	CATSDLAEETQYF	TGTGCCACCAGTGATTTGGCAGAAGAGACCCAGTACTTC
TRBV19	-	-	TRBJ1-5	CASSIDRTPPLNQPQHF	TGTGCCAGTAGTATAGATAGGACTCCTCCACTCAATCAGCCCCAGCATTTT
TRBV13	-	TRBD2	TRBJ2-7	CASSPRLAGMWEQYF	TGTGCCAGCAGCCCCCGGCTAGCGGGAATGTGGGAGCAGTACTTC
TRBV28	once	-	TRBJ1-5	CASSLRPTPWFHQPQHF	TGTGCCAGCAGTTTACGACCGACTCCATGGTTTCATCAGCCCCAGCATTTT
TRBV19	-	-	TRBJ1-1	CASSQGDIEAFF	TGTGCCAGTAGCCAGGGTGATATTGAAGCTTTCTTT
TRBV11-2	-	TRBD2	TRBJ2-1	CASSLDPPSGSHEQFF	TGTGCCAGCAGCTTAGATCCCCCTAGCGGGAGCCATGAGCAGTTCTTC
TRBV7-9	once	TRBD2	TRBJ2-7	CASSFPSGRTPLEQYF	TGTGCCAGCAGCTTCCCTAGCGGGAGGACCCCCCTCGAGCAGTACTTC
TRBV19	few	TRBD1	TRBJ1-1	CASSMGTGRYTEAFF	TGTGCCAGTAGTATGGGGACAGGGCGGTACACTGAAGCTTTCTTT
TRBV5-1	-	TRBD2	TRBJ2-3	CASNVAGELTQYF	TGCGCCAGCAACGTAGCGGGAGAACTTACGCAGTATTTT
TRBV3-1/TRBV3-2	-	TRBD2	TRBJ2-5	CASSQGLGTSGSETQYF	TGTGCCAGCAGCCAGGGGCTCGGGACTAGCGGGTCTGAGACCCAGTACTTC
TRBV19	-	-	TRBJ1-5	CASSRLGVSNQPQHF	TGTGCCAGTAGTCGGTTAGGGGTTAGCAATCAGCCCCAGCATTTT
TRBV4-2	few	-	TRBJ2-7	CASSQDGGSYEQYF	TGTGCCAGCAGCCAAGACGGCGGTTCCTACGAGCAGTACTTC
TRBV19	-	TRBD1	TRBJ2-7	CASSPFQGAQSHEQYF	TGTGCCAGTAGTCCCTTCCAGGGGGCGCAGTCCCACGAGCAGTACTTC
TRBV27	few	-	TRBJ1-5	CASSFRGGQPQHF	TGTGCCAGCAGTTTTAGGGGAGGGCAGCCCCAGCATTTT
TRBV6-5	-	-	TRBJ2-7	CASTGGPFYEQYF	TGTGCCAGCACGGGGGGCCCATTCTACGAGCAGTACTTC
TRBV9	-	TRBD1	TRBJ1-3	CASSTGAGNTIYF	TGTGCCAGCAGTACAGGGGCTGGAAACACCATATATTTT
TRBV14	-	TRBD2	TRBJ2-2	CASSQEGAGATGELFF	TGTGCCAGCAGCCAAGAAGGAGCGGGAGCTACCGGGGAGCTGTTTTTT
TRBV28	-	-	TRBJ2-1	CASSFRLQGVIDEQFF	TGTGCCAGCAGTTTTAGATTGCAGGGCGTAATAGATGAGCAGTTCTTC
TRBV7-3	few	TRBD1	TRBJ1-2	CASSLHGTGDGYTF	TGTGCCAGCAGCTTACATGGGACAGGTGATGGCTACACCTTC
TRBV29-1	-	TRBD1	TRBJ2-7	CSVGNRGQGEQYF	TGCAGCGTTGGAAACAGGGGGCAGGGCGAGCAGTACTTC
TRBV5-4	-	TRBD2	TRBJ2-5	CASSLASGKETQYF	TGTGCCAGCAGCTTGGCTAGCGGGAAAGAGACCCAGTACTTC
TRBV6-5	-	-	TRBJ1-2	CASSSSGRINTF	TGTGCCAGCAGTTCGTCGGGGAGAATCAACACCTTC
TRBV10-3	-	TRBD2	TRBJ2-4	CAISELQNPAGINIQYF	TGTGCCATCAGTGAGCTCCAAAACCCAGCGGGAATAAACATTCAGTACTTC
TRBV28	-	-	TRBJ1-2	CASSRGGTAYGYTF	TGTGCCAGCAGCCGCGGCGGGACCGCTTATGGCTACACCTTC
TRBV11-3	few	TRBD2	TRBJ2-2	CASSPPGTSGTGGELFF	TGTGCCAGCAGCCCCCCCGGGACTAGCGGGACCGGCGGGGAGCTGTTTTTT
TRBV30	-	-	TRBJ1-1	CAWSVLPPRRQTMNTEAFF	TGTGCCTGGAGTGTACTACCTCCCCGCCGACAGACCATGAACACTGAAGCTTTCTTT
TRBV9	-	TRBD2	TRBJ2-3	CASSASPGTSGRSDTQYF	TGTGCCAGCAGCGCCTCTCCCGGGACTAGCGGGAGGTCAGATACGCAGTATTTT
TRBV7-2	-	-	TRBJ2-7	CASSARGVLLAEQYF	TGTGCCAGCAGCGCCAGGGGGGTCCTTCTCGCCGAGCAGTACTTC
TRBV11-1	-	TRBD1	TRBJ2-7	CASSLAYSGTGLYEQYF	TGTGCCAGCAGCTTAGCTTATTCCGGGACAGGGCTCTACGAGCAGTACTTC
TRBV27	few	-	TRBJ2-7	CASSLDGENHEQYF	TGTGCCAGCAGTTTAGATGGGGAGAACCACGAGCAGTACTTC
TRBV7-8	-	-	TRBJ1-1	CASSRVIASIRVNTEAFF	TGTGCCAGCAGCCGTGTGATTGCGTCGATAAGAGTGAACACTGAAGCTTTCTTT
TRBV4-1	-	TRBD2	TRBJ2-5	CASSHQHSSGRAGETQYF	TGCGCCAGCAGCCACCAACATTCTAGCGGGAGGGCCGGAGAGACCCAGTACTTC